Listed below are T cell receptor beta chains from one sample, sequenced in a study of blood T cell repertoires in COVID-19. The data were produced by immunoSEQ multiplex PCR, yet TCRdb's version contains in-frame clones alone and is incomplete. The sample shows more than 300,000 clones, more than 85% of them seen only once. The sequenced sample consisted of PBMCs or T cells enriched from blood (not recorded which). All receptors come from a woman in her thirties who had recovered from COVID-19. Both conserved end residues are part of each CDR3. D genes are given only for firm matches. Size values are once, few and many counts, or a class for expanded clones, and some rows have none.

TGTGCCAGTAGTATAGCGCGGACTAGGAGTAACATTCAGTACTTC,CASSIARTRSNIQYF,TRBD2,TRBJ2-4,TRBV19,.
TGTGCCAGCAGCCAAGATCAAGAGGGGAGGTACGAGCAGTACTTC,CASSQDQEGRYEQYF,.,TRBJ2-7,TRBV4-2,.
TGTGCCAGCAGTTCGGGACAGGGGGCTTATGGCTACACCTTC,CASSSGQGAYGYTF,TRBD1,TRBJ1-2,TRBV28,.
TGCGCCAGCAGCCCGGACAGGGGCACAGATACGCAGTATTTT,CASSPDRGTDTQYF,TRBD1,TRBJ2-3,TRBV5-1,once
TGTGCCAGTAGACCACCCATAGGGAGGGGCCCGGGGGGCACTGAAGCTTTCTTT,CASRPPIGRGPGGTEAFF,.,TRBJ1-1,TRBV19,.
TGTGCCAGCAGATTAACAGGGGGAATCACCTCCTACGAGCAGTACTTC,CASRLTGGITSYEQYF,TRBD1,TRBJ2-7,TRBV11-2,.
TGCGCCAGCAGCCAAGGGGGATGGCAGGGAATGGCGACCGGGGAGCTGTTTTTT,CASSQGGWQGMATGELFF,.,TRBJ2-2,TRBV4-3,.
TGTGCCACTTTGACAGGGGCTGGGGCCAACGTCCTGACTTTC,CATLTGAGANVLTF,TRBD1,TRBJ2-6,TRBV6-5,.
TGTGCCAGCAGCCGACCCGGGACACACACCGGGGAGCTGTTTTTT,CASSRPGTHTGELFF,.,TRBJ2-2,TRBV6-5,.
TGTGCCAGCAGAGCCCCGTCGGGGTCCCCCCTCCACTTT,CASRAPSGSPLHF,.,TRBJ1-6,TRBV6-5,.
TGTGCCAGTACTTTAGCGGGGGGGACAGCAGATACGCAGTATTTT,CASTLAGGTADTQYF,TRBD2,TRBJ2-3,TRBV19,.
TGTGCCAGCAGAGGGACAGGGGGCCCCAATTGGCCCCAGCATTTT,CASRGTGGPNWPQHF,TRBD1,TRBJ1-5,TRBV28,.
TGTGCCAGCAGTTTTTACAGTCTTGACAGGGGCCTTGCTGGCTACACCTTC,CASSFYSLDRGLAGYTF,TRBD1,TRBJ1-2,TRBV28,.
TGTGCCAGCAGCCCCCACACAGGGAGCCCTTTCAATGAGCAGTTCTTC,CASSPHTGSPFNEQFF,.,TRBJ2-1,TRBV7-9,.
TGTGCCGACAGACAGGTTGAAGCTTTCTTT,CADRQVEAFF,.,TRBJ1-1,TRBV6-5,.
TGTGCCACCAGTGATTTGGCGGCAGGGTTAAACGAGCAGTACTTC,CATSDLAAGLNEQYF,.,TRBJ2-7,TRBV24-1,once
TGTGCCAGCAGCTTTACAGGGGATTCACCCCTCCACTTT,CASSFTGDSPLHF,TRBD1,TRBJ1-6,TRBV7-3,.
TGTGCCAGTAGCGACCAGGGGTACGAGCAGTACTTC,CASSDQGYEQYF,.,TRBJ2-7,TRBV19,.
TGTGCCATCAGTGAGAGGGGCCAGAACACTGAAGCTTTCTTT,CAISERGQNTEAFF,.,TRBJ1-1,TRBV10-3,.
TGTGCCAGCAGTCTTGCGGACAGGAGCGTCACCTTC,CASSLADRSVTF,TRBD1,TRBJ1-2,TRBV12-3/TRBV12-4,.
TGTGCCAGCACCAATTACGGGGGGCGCGGGGAGCTGTTTTTT,CASTNYGGRGELFF,.,TRBJ2-2,TRBV7-6,.
TGTGCCAGCAGCGCCGGGACAGGATACGGCTACACCTTC,CASSAGTGYGYTF,TRBD1,TRBJ1-2,TRBV5-5,.
TGTGCCAGCAGCCCAGGGAGACTAGCGGGGACAGATACGCAGTATTTT,CASSPGRLAGTDTQYF,TRBD2,TRBJ2-3,TRBV28,.
TGCAGCGTCACCGCGGGTGGCTGGGCTGAAGCTTTCTTT,CSVTAGGWAEAFF,.,TRBJ1-1,TRBV29-1,.
TGTGCCAGCAGCTTAGCTAGCGGGAGCTCCTACAATGAGCAGTTCTTC,CASSLASGSSYNEQFF,TRBD2,TRBJ2-1,TRBV13,.
TGCGCCAGCAGCCAAGAACAGGGGGCCTACAATGAGCAGTTCTTC,CASSQEQGAYNEQFF,TRBD1,TRBJ2-1,TRBV4-1,.
TGTGCCAGCAGCCCGCGAGAGGTAACCTTC,CASSPREVTF,.,TRBJ1-2,TRBV7-9,.
TGTGCCAGCAGCTTAGGCCCAGAGGGCTCCTACAATGAGCAGTTCTTC,CASSLGPEGSYNEQFF,.,TRBJ2-1,TRBV7-9,once
TGCAGCGTTGCAGAAGGACTGAATGAAAAACTGTTTTTT,CSVAEGLNEKLFF,.,TRBJ1-4,TRBV29-1,once
TGTGCCAGCAGTTACGCGGTCAGGGGCCACGGGGAGCTGTTTTTT,CASSYAVRGHGELFF,.,TRBJ2-2,TRBV6-2/TRBV6-3,.
TGTGCCAGCAGTTTATCGGGGAACACTGAAGCTTTCTTT,CASSLSGNTEAFF,.,TRBJ1-1,TRBV12-3/TRBV12-4,.
TGTGCCAGCAGCCCCCCGGGGAGGGCTGGGGAGACCCAGTACTTC,CASSPPGRAGETQYF,TRBD2,TRBJ2-5,TRBV6-2/TRBV6-3,.
TGTGCCAGCAGCTTAGCCCCCCACTCGGCGGGTGAGCAGTTCTTC,CASSLAPHSAGEQFF,.,TRBJ2-1,TRBV7-8,few
TGTGCCAGCATAAGGGGGACAGGGTCGGACACTGAAGCTTTCTTT,CASIRGTGSDTEAFF,TRBD1,TRBJ1-1,TRBV2,.
TGTGCCAGCAGTACCGGGACAGAGGGGCCCGAGCAGTACTTC,CASSTGTEGPEQYF,TRBD1,TRBJ2-7,TRBV6-5,.
TGTGCCAGCAGTGAAAACAGGGGACGGGGTGAAGCTTTCTTT,CASSENRGRGEAFF,TRBD1,TRBJ1-1,TRBV6-1,.
TGTGCCAGCAGCTTAGGGCTAGCGGTCCGAGAGACCCAGTACTTC,CASSLGLAVRETQYF,TRBD2,TRBJ2-5,TRBV7-2,.
TGTGCCAGCAGCCCCCCCACGGTACGGAACTATGGCTACACCTTC,CASSPPTVRNYGYTF,.,TRBJ1-2,TRBV7-2,once
TGTGCCAGCAGTTTCCGGGACAGGTCCTATAATTCACCCCTCCACTTT,CASSFRDRSYNSPLHF,TRBD1,TRBJ1-6,TRBV6-5,.
TGTGCCAGCACGCCCGGTCCGTGGCGCCGACTCGGCGAAAAACTGTTTTTT,CASTPGPWRRLGEKLFF,.,TRBJ1-4,TRBV5-5,.
TGTGCCAGCAGCTTAGCCCCAAGCGGACTAGCGCCTTCCAATGAGCAGTTCTTC,CASSLAPSGLAPSNEQFF,TRBD2,TRBJ2-1,TRBV7-9,.
TGTGCCAGCAGCGGTAGTGGTGCAATGGATACGCAGTATTTT,CASSGSGAMDTQYF,.,TRBJ2-3,TRBV7-9,.
TGTGCCACCAGCAGAGCCCAGGTAGAAGCTTTCTTT,CATSRAQVEAFF,.,TRBJ1-1,TRBV15,.
TGTGCCAGCAGCGTAGTCGGGACTAGGAAGGCCGGGGAGCTGTTTTTT,CASSVVGTRKAGELFF,TRBD2,TRBJ2-2,TRBV9,once
TGTGCCAGCAGTTCCCCCGGGACTAGCGGGAGCTACGAGCAGTACTTC,CASSSPGTSGSYEQYF,TRBD2,TRBJ2-7,TRBV6-2/TRBV6-3,.
TGTGCCAGCAGTCGGACAGGGGGTTCGAGGGAGCAGTACTTC,CASSRTGGSREQYF,TRBD1,TRBJ2-7,TRBV6-1,.
TGTGCCAGTAGTATCGGACAGGCCGTCAATTCACCCCTCCACTTT,CASSIGQAVNSPLHF,TRBD1,TRBJ1-6,TRBV19,.
TGTGCCAGCAGCCAAGGAAGCGGGGGGCCCTACACCGGGGAGCTGTTTTTT,CASSQGSGGPYTGELFF,TRBD2,TRBJ2-2,TRBV3-1/TRBV3-2,once
TGTGCCAGCTCACCACTAGGGAGTGGCGATGGCTACACCTTC,CASSPLGSGDGYTF,.,TRBJ1-2,TRBV18,few
TGTGCCACCAGTGATTTGCCTGCCCGGGACTCCACCGGGGAGCTGTTTTTT,CATSDLPARDSTGELFF,.,TRBJ2-2,TRBV24-1,.
TGTGCCAGCAGTCCCTATCTGGGCCAGCAAGAGACCCAGTACTTC,CASSPYLGQQETQYF,.,TRBJ2-5,TRBV27,.
TGTGCCAGCAGTCGGACAGGGCTGGATCAGCCCCAGCATTTT,CASSRTGLDQPQHF,TRBD1,TRBJ1-5,TRBV6-5,.
TGTGCCAGCAGTTACAGGACGGACAGCAACAATTCACCCCTCCACTTT,CASSYRTDSNNSPLHF,.,TRBJ1-6,TRBV6-2/TRBV6-3,.
TGTGCCAGCAGCTTAAATGGGCCTAATGAAAAACTGTTTTTT,CASSLNGPNEKLFF,.,TRBJ1-4,TRBV7-2,many
TGTGCCAGCAGTTTAAACAGGGGAGGTTCACCCCTCCACTTT,CASSLNRGGSPLHF,TRBD1,TRBJ1-6,TRBV27,.
TGTGCCAGCACCCCGTTCGCTAGCGGGCAAAACGAGCAGTACTTC,CASTPFASGQNEQYF,TRBD2,TRBJ2-7,TRBV5-5,few
TGTGCCAGCTCATCCGACAGGGGAAAATACGAGCAGTACTTC,CASSSDRGKYEQYF,TRBD1,TRBJ2-7,TRBV18,.
TGTGCCAGCAGACTCAACACAGATACGCAGTATTTT,CASRLNTDTQYF,.,TRBJ2-3,TRBV12-3/TRBV12-4,.
TGTGCCAGCAGTTACGCGACAGGGCCCTACGAGCAGTACTTC,CASSYATGPYEQYF,TRBD1,TRBJ2-7,TRBV6-5,.
TGTGCCACCAACAGGGACACCGGGGAGCTGTTTTTT,CATNRDTGELFF,.,TRBJ2-2,TRBV24-1,.